This TCR beta chain was recorded in a study of blood T cell repertoires in COVID-19. Study as a whole: Researchers got acute and convalescent COVID-19 samples from the United States, Italy and Spain. Sources were T cells, B-cell-depleted T cells, or PBMCs; the material itself was cDNA or gDNA.

As originally analysed: How many nucleated cells were present was estimated from reference gene primer amplification. Libraries were prepared by immunoSEQ multiplex PCR; TCRdb keeps only in-frame clonotypes and omits some of them. That table is the source of V, J and clone size, and D and trimming were worked out from the DNA. This table has fewer than 50,000 clones, roughly 86% appearing once. Germline lookup yields CDR1 ENHRY and CDR2 SYGVKD. Germline trimming cut 6 bases from V and 4 bases from J; bases unmatched to any gene: 7. This CDR3 is 15 amino acids long. This rearrangement joins TRBV10-3 to TRBJ2-1; TRBD2 agrees at 9 bases. The sequence was collected from a human donor in a cohort sampled during active COVID-19. Input material: peripheral blood. This chain's CDR3 is CAISNIAGEYNEQFF. CDR3 coding DNA: TGTGCCATCAGCAACATAGCGGGGGAGTACAATGAGCAGTTCTTC.